This is a list of T cell receptor beta chains from one sample in a study of T cells in Graves' hyperthyroidism and ophthalmopathy. One entry per CDR3 protein, called by TCRdb with MiXCR from the multiplex PCR reads. The sample has 300,000 to 350,000 distinct CDR3 sequences; around 17% are singletons. Sequenced input: blood. Receptors were obtained from a man younger than 45 with Graves' hyperthyroidism. CDR3s include the opening cysteine and the closing phenylalanine or tryptophan. A D gene is named only where the DNA matches it firmly. Size is omitted from some rows. Given values are once, few, many or a class for expanded clones.

clone_size d_call j_call v_call cdr3_aa cdr3_nt
many TRBD1 TRBJ1-5 TRBV11-2 CASSLDRGRFQPQHF TGTGCCAGCAGCTTAGACAGGGGGCGATTTCAGCCCCAGCATTTT
many TRBD1 TRBJ2-7 TRBV12-3/TRBV12-4 CASSKPGQGGEQYF TGTGCCAGCAGTAAACCGGGACAGGGAGGCGAGCAGTACTTC
- - TRBJ2-2 TRBV30 CAWSALAFNTGELFF TGTGCCTGGAGTGCCCTAGCGTTTAACACCGGGGAGCTGTTTTTT
- - TRBJ1-5 TRBV5-1 CASSPSGGGVQPQHF TGCGCCAGCAGCCCAAGCGGGGGGGGCGTTCAGCCCCAGCATTTT
- - TRBJ1-1 TRBV19 CASTGYMSGVKDEAFF TGTGCCAGTACGGGGTACATGTCGGGTGTAAAGGATGAAGCTTTCTTT
- - TRBJ1-1 TRBV2 CASSAPNTEAFF TGTGCCAGCAGTGCACCGAACACTGAAGCTTTCTTT
many TRBD1 TRBJ2-7 TRBV7-9 CASSSRGGQMDEQYF TGTGCCAGCAGCTCGAGAGGGGGACAGATGGACGAGCAGTACTTC
few TRBD2 TRBJ2-2 TRBV29-1 CSAKRRERSGELFF TGCAGCGCGAAGCGGCGGGAGAGGAGCGGGGAGCTGTTTTTT
- - TRBJ2-1 TRBV6-1 CAGAVSYNEQFF TGTGCCGGAGCGGTCTCCTACAATGAGCAGTTCTTC
few - TRBJ1-3 TRBV28 CASSQAGRFSGNTIYF TGTGCCAGCAGCCAGGCGGGCAGATTCTCTGGAAACACCATATATTTT
few - TRBJ1-2 TRBV10-3 CAISELSYGYTF TGTGCCATCAGTGAGCTCAGCTATGGCTACACCTTC
- TRBD2 TRBJ2-7 TRBV29-1 CSALPGTSGSYEQYF TGCAGCGCTCTCCCCGGGACTAGCGGATCCTACGAGCAGTACTTC
many - TRBJ2-3 TRBV2 CASVESPRPDTQYF TGTGCCAGCGTAGAGAGCCCTCGCCCAGATACGCAGTATTTT
- TRBD2 TRBJ2-7 TRBV7-2 CASRTGGTSGSKHEQYF TGTGCCAGCCGCACAGGGGGGACTAGCGGGAGTAAGCACGAGCAGTACTTC
many TRBD2 TRBJ2-7 TRBV7-9 CASTSTSGRAVGAYEQYF TGTGCCAGCACCTCCACTAGCGGGAGGGCCGTAGGGGCCTACGAGCAGTACTTC
many - TRBJ2-1 TRBV20-1 CSAPGSYNEQFF TGCAGTGCCCCGGGGTCCTACAATGAGCAGTTCTTC
many - TRBJ1-1 TRBV27 CASSSYRVNTEAFF TGTGCCAGCAGTTCTTACAGGGTGAACACTGAAGCTTTCTTT
many - TRBJ2-3 TRBV3-1 CASTQGGDTQYF TGTGCCAGCACCCAGGGGGGAGATACGCAGTATTTT
- - TRBJ1-1 TRBV11-3 CASSRSVTEAFF TGTGCCAGCAGCCGTTCTGTGACTGAAGCTTTCTTT
many TRBD2 TRBJ2-3 TRBV3-1 CASSHTSGPLYF TGTGCCAGCAGCCACACTAGCGGCCCTTTGTATTTT
many - TRBJ1-6 TRBV30 CAWSRTENSPLHF TGTGCCTGGAGCCGGACAGAGAATTCACCCCTCCACTTT
few - TRBJ1-4 TRBV6-1 CASSGLNEKLFF TGTGCCAGCAGCGGGCTAAATGAAAAACTGTTTTTT
- - TRBJ1-3 TRBV27 CASSFTLGSSGNTIYF TGTGCCAGCAGTTTTACGCTTGGAAGCTCTGGAAACACCATATATTTT
many - TRBJ1-6 TRBV5-1 CASSLSSGGGNSPLHF TGCGCCAGCAGCTTGTCTTCCGGGGGCGGCAATTCACCCCTCCACTTT
many TRBD2 TRBJ2-7 TRBV7-2 CASRITSGSSYEQYF TGTGCCAGCAGAATTACTAGCGGGAGCTCCTACGAGCAGTACTTC
- - TRBJ1-1 TRBV28 CASRLIPGGYEAFF TGTGCCAGCAGGTTAATTCCCGGGGGCTATGAAGCTTTCTTT
many TRBD1 TRBJ2-7 TRBV7-9 CASSLQGNEQYF TGTGCCAGCAGCCTACAGGGGAACGAGCAGTACTTC
many TRBD2 TRBJ2-7 TRBV30 CAWSVGTSASYEQYF TGTGCCTGGAGTGTAGGGACTAGCGCATCCTACGAGCAGTACTTC
many TRBD1 TRBJ1-1 TRBV28 CASSLGTGGGEAFF TGTGCCAGCAGTTTAGGGACAGGGGGCGGCGAAGCTTTCTTT
- - TRBJ2-2 TRBV12-3/TRBV12-4 CASSLSLRTGELFF TGTGCCAGCAGTTTATCATTGCGAACCGGGGAGCTGTTTTTT
few TRBD2 TRBJ2-1 TRBV29-1 CSVDPHRLAANEQFF TGCAGCGTTGACCCCCACAGACTAGCGGCCAATGAGCAGTTCTTC
few - TRBJ1-2 TRBV20-1 CSAKIYGYTF TGCAGTGCTAAGATCTATGGCTACACCTTC
many - TRBJ1-1 TRBV20-1 CSAPPAGRFRNTEAFF TGCAGTGCTCCCCCCGCGGGGCGCTTTAGGAACACTGAAGCTTTCTTT
many - TRBJ2-1 TRBV5-1 CASSWDGSFEQFF TGCGCCAGCAGCTGGGACGGGAGCTTTGAGCAGTTCTTC
few - TRBJ2-1 TRBV7-4 CASSLGGNIYNEQFF TGTGCCAGCAGCTTAGGAGGCAATATCTACAATGAGCAGTTCTTC
many TRBD1 TRBJ1-1 TRBV12-3/TRBV12-4 CASSFDRGYTEAFF TGTGCCAGCAGTTTTGACAGGGGCTACACTGAAGCTTTCTTT
many - TRBJ1-5 TRBV3-1 CASSQDRGQPQHF TGTGCCAGCAGCCAAGATCGTGGACAGCCCCAGCATTTT
- - TRBJ1-2 TRBV19 CASGDRTGGYTF TGTGCCAGTGGAGACAGGACGGGAGGCTACACCTTC
- - TRBJ2-3 TRBV6-1 CASSGPGPSRTDTQYF TGTGCCAGCAGTGGACCGGGCCCATCGAGGACAGATACGCAGTATTTT
many - TRBJ1-1 TRBV29-1 CSVEDSYNTEAFF TGCAGCGTTGAGGACAGTTACAACACTGAAGCTTTCTTT
- - TRBJ1-2 TRBV7-6 CASSSGWGGYTF TGTGCCAGCAGCTCTGGATGGGGAGGCTACACCTTC
few - TRBJ2-1 TRBV6-1 CASSGGPGQTGMRAYNEQFF TGTGCCAGCAGTGGTGGCCCGGGACAAACAGGAATGAGGGCCTACAATGAGCAGTTCTTC
few - TRBJ1-1 TRBV2 CASRQSPGPPGDTEAFF TGTGCCAGCAGACAATCCCCCGGGCCCCCTGGGGACACTGAAGCTTTCTTT
few - TRBJ2-3 TRBV5-6 CASSLGGQGIDTQYF TGTGCCAGCAGCTTGGGTGGGCAGGGGATAGATACGCAGTATTTT
many TRBD2 TRBJ2-6 TRBV6-1 CASSRMGGAGANVLTF TGTGCCAGCAGTAGAATGGGGGGGGCTGGGGCCAACGTCCTGACTTTC
many - TRBJ1-6 TRBV28 CASIGEGSYNSPLHF TGTGCCAGCATCGGGGAAGGATCCTATAATTCACCCCTCCACTTT
- TRBD2 TRBJ2-3 TRBV7-2 CASSSRRTSGRSDTQYF TGTGCCAGCAGCTCAAGACGGACTAGCGGGAGATCAGATACGCAGTATTTT
few TRBD2 TRBJ2-5 TRBV5-1 CASSLLGLADAETQYF TGCGCCAGCAGCTTGCTAGGACTAGCGGATGCAGAGACCCAGTACTTC
once TRBD1 TRBJ1-1 TRBV11-1 CASSTDRGDTEAFF TGTGCCAGCAGCACGGACAGGGGCGACACTGAAGCTTTCTTT
many TRBD2 TRBJ2-4 TRBV5-1 CASSGAGGPSIQYF TGCGCCAGCAGCGGTGCGGGAGGGCCTAGCATTCAGTACTTC
many TRBD1 TRBJ2-1 TRBV30 CAWSRGQLAVRQFF TGTGCCTGGAGCCGGGGACAGTTGGCCGTCAGGCAGTTCTTC
few - TRBJ2-4 TRBV30 CAWSVRASSGIQYF TGTGCCTGGAGTGTACGTGCTAGCTCAGGCATTCAGTACTTC
many - TRBJ1-2 TRBV2 CASSEGPLEHYGYTF TGTGCCAGCAGTGAAGGACCCCTCGAACACTATGGCTACACCTTC
many TRBD2 TRBJ2-3 TRBV7-9 CASSLPGGDTQYF TGTGCCAGCAGCTTACCGGGAGGAGATACGCAGTATTTT
many TRBD2 TRBJ2-1 TRBV30 CAWCRAGSYNEQFF TGTGCCTGGTGTCGAGCGGGGTCTTACAATGAGCAGTTCTTC